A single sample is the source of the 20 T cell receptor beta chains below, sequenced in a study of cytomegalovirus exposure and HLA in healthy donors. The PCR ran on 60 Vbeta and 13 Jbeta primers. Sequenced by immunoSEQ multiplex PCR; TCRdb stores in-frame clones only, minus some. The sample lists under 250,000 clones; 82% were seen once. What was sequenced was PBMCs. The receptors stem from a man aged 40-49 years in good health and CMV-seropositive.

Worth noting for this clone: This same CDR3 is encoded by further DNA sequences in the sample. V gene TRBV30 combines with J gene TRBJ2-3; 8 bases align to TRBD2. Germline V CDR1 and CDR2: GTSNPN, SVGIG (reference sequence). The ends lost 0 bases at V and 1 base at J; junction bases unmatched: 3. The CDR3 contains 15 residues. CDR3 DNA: TGTGCCTGGAGTGTCGCAGCGGGAGGCACAGATACGCAGTATTTT. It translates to CAWSVAAGGTDTQYF.

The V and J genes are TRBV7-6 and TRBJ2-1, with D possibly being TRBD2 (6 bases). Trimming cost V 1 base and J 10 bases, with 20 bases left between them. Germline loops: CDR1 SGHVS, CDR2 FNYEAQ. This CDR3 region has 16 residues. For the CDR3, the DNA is TGTGCCAGCAGCTTAGATCGGGTCGCGGGAAGGGTGGAGCAGTTCTTC. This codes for CASSLDRVAGRVEQFF.

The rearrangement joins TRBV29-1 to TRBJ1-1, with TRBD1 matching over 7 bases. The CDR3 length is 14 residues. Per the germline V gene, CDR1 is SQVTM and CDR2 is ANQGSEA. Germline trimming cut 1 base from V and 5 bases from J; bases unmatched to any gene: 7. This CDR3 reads CSVEASDRRTEAFF. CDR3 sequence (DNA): TGCAGCGTTGAAGCTTCGGACAGGAGGACTGAAGCTTTCTTT.

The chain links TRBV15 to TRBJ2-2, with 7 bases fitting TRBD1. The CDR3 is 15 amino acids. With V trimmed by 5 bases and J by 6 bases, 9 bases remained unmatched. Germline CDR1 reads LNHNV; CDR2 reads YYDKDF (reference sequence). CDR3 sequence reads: CATSPPGGSPGELFF. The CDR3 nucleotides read TGTGCCACCAGCCCTCCAGGGGGATCACCCGGGGAGCTGTTTTTT.

The CDR3 loop reads CASSPIPLAGPGLREQYF. The CDR3 nucleotides read TGTGCCAGCAGCCCCATTCCCCTAGCGGGTCCCGGCCTCCGGGAGCAGTACTTC. The rearrangement joins TRBV11-3 to TRBJ2-7, with TRBD2 matching over 8 bases. This CDR3 spans 18 amino acids. With V trimmed by 5 bases and J by 7 bases, 22 bases remained unmatched. The germline V gene encodes CDR1 SGHNT and CDR2 YENEEA.

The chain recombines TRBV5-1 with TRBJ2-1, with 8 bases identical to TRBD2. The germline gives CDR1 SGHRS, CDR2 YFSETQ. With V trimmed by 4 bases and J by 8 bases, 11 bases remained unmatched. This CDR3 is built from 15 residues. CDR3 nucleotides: TGCGCCAGCAGCCTGGGGGGACTAGGCTCCGATGAGCAGTTCTTC. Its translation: CASSLGGLGSDEQFF.

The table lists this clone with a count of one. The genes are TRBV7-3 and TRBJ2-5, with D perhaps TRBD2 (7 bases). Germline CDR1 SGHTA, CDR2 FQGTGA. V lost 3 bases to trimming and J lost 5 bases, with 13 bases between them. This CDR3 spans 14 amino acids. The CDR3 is CASSFGGADETQYF. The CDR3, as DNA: TGTGCCAGCAGCTTTGGGGGGGCGGATGAGACCCAGTACTTC.

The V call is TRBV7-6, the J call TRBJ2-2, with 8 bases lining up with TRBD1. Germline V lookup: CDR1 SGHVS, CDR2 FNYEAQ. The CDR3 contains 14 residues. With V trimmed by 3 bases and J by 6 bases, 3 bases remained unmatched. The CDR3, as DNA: TGTGCCAGCAGCTTTCAGGGGGCGGCCGGGGAGCTGTTTTTT. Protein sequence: CASSFQGAAGELFF.

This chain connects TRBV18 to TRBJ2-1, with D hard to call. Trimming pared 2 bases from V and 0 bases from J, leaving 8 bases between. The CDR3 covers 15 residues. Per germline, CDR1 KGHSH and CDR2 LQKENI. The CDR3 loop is CASSPSDTSYNEQFF. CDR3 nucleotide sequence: TGTGCCAGCTCACCATCCGACACCTCCTACAATGAGCAGTTCTTC.

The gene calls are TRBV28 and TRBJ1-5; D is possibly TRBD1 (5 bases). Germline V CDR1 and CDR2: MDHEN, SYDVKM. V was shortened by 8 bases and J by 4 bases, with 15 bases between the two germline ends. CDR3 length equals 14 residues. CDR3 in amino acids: CASYAPQGNQPQHF. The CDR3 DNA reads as TGTGCCAGCTATGCCCCTCAGGGAAATCAGCCCCAGCATTTT.

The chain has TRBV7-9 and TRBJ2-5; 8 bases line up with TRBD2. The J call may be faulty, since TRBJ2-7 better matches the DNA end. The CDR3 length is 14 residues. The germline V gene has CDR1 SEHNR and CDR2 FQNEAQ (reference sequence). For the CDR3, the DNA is TGTGCCAGCAGCCCAAGCGGGAGTTGGAACGAGCAGTACTTC. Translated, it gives CASSPSGSWNEQYF.

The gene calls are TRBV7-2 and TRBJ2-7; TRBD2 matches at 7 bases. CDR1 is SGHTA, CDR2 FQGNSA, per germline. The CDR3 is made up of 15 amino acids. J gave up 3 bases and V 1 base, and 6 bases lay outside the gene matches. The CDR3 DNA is TGTGCCAGCAGCTTAGTTGGCGGGAGTGTCTACGAGCAGTACTTC. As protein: CASSLVGGSVYEQYF.

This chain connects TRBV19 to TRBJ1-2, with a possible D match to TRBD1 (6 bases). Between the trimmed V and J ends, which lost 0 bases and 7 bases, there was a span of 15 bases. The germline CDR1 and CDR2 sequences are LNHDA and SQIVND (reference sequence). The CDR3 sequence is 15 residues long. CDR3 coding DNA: TGTGCCAGTAGTATAGATATGGCGGGGGCGGGTGGCTACACCTTC. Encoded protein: CASSIDMAGAGGYTF.

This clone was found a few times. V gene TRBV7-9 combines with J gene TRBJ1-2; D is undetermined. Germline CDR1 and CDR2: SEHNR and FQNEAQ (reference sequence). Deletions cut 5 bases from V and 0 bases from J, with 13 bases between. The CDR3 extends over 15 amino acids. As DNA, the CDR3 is TGTGCCAGCAGCCCACTCGCGGAAGCTAACTATGGCTACACCTTC. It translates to CASSPLAEANYGYTF. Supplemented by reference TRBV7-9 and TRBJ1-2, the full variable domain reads DTGVSQNPRHKITKRGQNVTFRCDPISEHNRLYWYRQTLGQGPEFLTYFQNEAQLEKSRLLSDRFSAERPKGSFSTLEIQRTEQGDSAMYLCASSPLAEANYGYTFGSGTRLTVV.

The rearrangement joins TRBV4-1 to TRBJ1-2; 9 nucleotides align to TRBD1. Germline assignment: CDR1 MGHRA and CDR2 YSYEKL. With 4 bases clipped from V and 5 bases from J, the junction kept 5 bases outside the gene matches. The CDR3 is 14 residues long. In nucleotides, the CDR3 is TGCGCCAGCAGCCGCCGGGACAGGGATTATGGCTACACCTTC. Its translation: CASSRRDRDYGYTF.

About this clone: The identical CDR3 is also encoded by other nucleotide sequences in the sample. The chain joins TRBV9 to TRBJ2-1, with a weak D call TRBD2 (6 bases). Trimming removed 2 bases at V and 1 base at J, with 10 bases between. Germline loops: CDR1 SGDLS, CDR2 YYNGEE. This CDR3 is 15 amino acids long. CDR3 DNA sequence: TGTGCCAGCAGCGTTAGCGGCAATTCCTACAATGAGCAGTTCTTC. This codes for CASSVSGNSYNEQFF.

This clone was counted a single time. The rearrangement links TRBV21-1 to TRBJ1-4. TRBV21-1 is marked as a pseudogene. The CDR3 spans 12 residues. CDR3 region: CASRRFNEKLFF. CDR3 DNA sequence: TGTGCCAGCAGGCGGTTTAATGAAAAACTGTTTTTT.

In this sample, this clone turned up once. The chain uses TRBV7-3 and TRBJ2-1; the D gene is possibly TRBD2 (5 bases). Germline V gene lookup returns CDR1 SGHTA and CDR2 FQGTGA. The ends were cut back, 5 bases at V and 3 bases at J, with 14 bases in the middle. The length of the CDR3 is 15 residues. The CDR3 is CASSQMAGLYNEQFF. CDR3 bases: TGTGCCAGCAGCCAGATGGCGGGCCTCTACAATGAGCAGTTCTTC.

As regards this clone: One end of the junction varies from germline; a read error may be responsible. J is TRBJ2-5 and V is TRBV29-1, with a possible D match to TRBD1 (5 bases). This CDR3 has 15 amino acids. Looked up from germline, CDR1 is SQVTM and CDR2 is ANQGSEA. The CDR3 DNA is TGCAGCGCTGAGACTTGGCTTGACAGCCAAGAGCCCCAGTACTTC. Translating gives CSAETWLDSQEPQYF. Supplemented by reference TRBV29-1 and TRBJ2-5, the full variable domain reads SAVISQKPSRDICQRGTSLTIQCQVDSQVTMMFWYRQQPGQSLTLIATANQGSEATYESGFVIDKFPISRPNLTFSTLTVSNMSPEDSSIYLCSAETWLDSQEPQYFGPGTRLLVL.

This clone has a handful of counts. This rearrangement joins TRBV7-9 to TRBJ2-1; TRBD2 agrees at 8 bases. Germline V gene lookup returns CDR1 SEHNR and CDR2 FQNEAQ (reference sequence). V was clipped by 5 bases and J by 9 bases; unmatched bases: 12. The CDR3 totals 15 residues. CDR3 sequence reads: CASSPWAAGESEQFF. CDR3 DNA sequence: TGTGCCAGCAGCCCCTGGGCAGCGGGAGAAAGTGAGCAGTTCTTC.